A selection of T cell receptor beta chains follows, all from one sample in a study of blood T cell repertoires in COVID-19. Clones were sequenced by immunoSEQ multiplex PCR, and TCRdb holds only the in-frame ones, with some missing. The sample consists of some 380,000 clones, roughly four fifths of them appearing once. The sample comprised peripheral blood. These receptors originate from a human donor with acute or convalescent COVID-19. The donor label of this sample is uncertain. Each CDR3 is given with its conserved first and last residue. The D gene is left open where the match is weak. The listing skips clone size in some rows; elsewhere it reads once, few, many or a size class.

>TRBJ2-7|NA|TRBV5-5|NA
CASSQTIEQYF
TGTGCCAGCAGCCAGACTATCGAGCAGTACTTC
>TRBJ2-7|NA|TRBV3-1/TRBV3-2|NA
CASSRGTSLFGEQYF
TGTGCCAGCAGCCGGGGGACTTCGCTCTTCGGCGAGCAGTACTTC
>TRBJ1-1|NA|TRBV6-5|TRBD1
CASRGQGAVVTEAFF
TGTGCCAGCAGGGGACAGGGGGCTGTGGTCACTGAAGCTTTCTTT
>TRBJ2-3|few|TRBV11-2|TRBD2
CASSPSGGTDTQYF
TGTGCCAGCAGCCCCAGCGGGGGCACAGATACGCAGTATTTT
>TRBJ1-1|NA|TRBV2|TRBD1
CASSEQGGNTEAFF
TGTGCCAGCAGTGAACAGGGGGGGAACACTGAAGCTTTCTTT
>TRBJ2-1|NA|TRBV6-1|TRBD2
CASSEVLAGGPGLNEQFF
TGTGCCAGCAGTGAAGTACTAGCGGGAGGGCCGGGACTGAATGAGCAGTTCTTC
>TRBJ1-1|NA|TRBV7-9|TRBD1
CASSPWVTGSWTEAFF
TGTGCCAGCAGCCCATGGGTGACAGGGAGTTGGACTGAAGCTTTCTTT
>TRBJ2-1|NA|TRBV15|NA
CATSRERGTSRFF
TGTGCCACCAGCAGGGAGAGGGGTACTAGCCGGTTCTTC
>TRBJ1-4|NA|TRBV7-9|NA
CASSLKQGGNEKLFF
TGTGCCAGCAGCTTAAAACAGGGCGGGAATGAAAAACTGTTTTTT
>TRBJ2-3|NA|TRBV7-2|NA
CASSLRVGVTDTQYF
TGTGCCAGCAGCTTAAGGGTCGGGGTCACAGATACGCAGTATTTT
>TRBJ1-2|NA|TRBV28|TRBD1
CASIRDRVTYGYTF
TGTGCCAGCATCCGGGACAGGGTGACCTATGGCTACACCTTC
>TRBJ2-1|NA|TRBV7-2|TRBD1
CASSSLGGTGGGDEQFF
TGTGCCAGCAGCTCCCTGGGAGGGACAGGGGGAGGGGATGAGCAGTTCTTC
>TRBJ1-1|NA|TRBV3-1/TRBV3-2|NA
CASSKGGGGHTEAFF
TGTGCCAGCAGCAAAGGAGGCGGGGGACACACTGAAGCTTTCTTT
>TRBJ2-2|NA|TRBV29-1|NA
CSVNRATGELFF
TGCAGCGTTAACAGGGCAACCGGGGAGCTGTTTTTT
>TRBJ1-1|few|TRBV18|NA
CASSPRVGGSEAFF
TGTGCCAGCTCACCCCGGGTGGGTGGGTCTGAAGCTTTCTTT
>TRBJ2-5|NA|TRBV30|NA
CAWSVPPGETQYF
TGTGCCTGGAGTGTACCCCCAGGGGAGACCCAGTACTTC
>TRBJ2-1|once|TRBV7-9|NA
CASSPQGYEQFF
TGTGCCAGCAGCCCACAGGGCTATGAGCAGTTCTTC
>TRBJ2-1|NA|TRBV7-2|NA
CASSFGPGGDEQFF
TGTGCCAGCAGCTTCGGCCCCGGAGGCGATGAGCAGTTCTTC
>TRBJ1-2|NA|TRBV7-9|NA
CASSMRGSYGYTF
TGTGCCAGTTCCATGCGGGGGAGTTATGGCTACACCTTC
>TRBJ1-2|NA|TRBV6-5|NA
CASSLGGAGYGYTF
TGTGCCAGCAGCTTGGGGGGGGCCGGCTATGGCTACACCTTC
>TRBJ2-1|NA|TRBV20-1|NA
CSATSHNEQFF
TGCAGTGCGACATCACACAATGAGCAGTTCTTC
>TRBJ1-2|NA|TRBV18|TRBD1
CASSPIADRAGYTF
TGTGCCAGCTCACCCATTGCTGACAGGGCTGGCTACACCTTC
>TRBJ2-5|NA|TRBV5-1|TRBD1
CASSTGQGETQYF
TGCGCCAGCAGCACCGGACAGGGGGAGACCCAGTACTTC
>TRBJ1-1|once|TRBV19|NA
CASSIGQGLNTEAFF
TGTGCCAGTAGTATAGGGCAGGGGCTAAACACTGAAGCTTTCTTT
>TRBJ2-2|NA|TRBV5-1|NA
CASSLGPIGELFF
TGCGCCAGCAGCTTGGGTCCAATCGGGGAGCTGTTTTTT
>TRBJ2-5|NA|TRBV11-2|TRBD2
CASSWTSGQETQYF
TGTGCCAGCAGCTGGACTAGCGGACAAGAGACCCAGTACTTC
>TRBJ2-7|NA|TRBV5-4|NA
CASSLGGGYEQYF
TGTGCCAGCAGCTTAGGGGGTGGGTACGAGCAGTACTTC
>TRBJ1-1|NA|TRBV10-2|NA
CASSDPGRTTEAFF
TGCGCCAGCAGTGATCCAGGGCGGACCACTGAAGCTTTCTTT
>TRBJ2-5|NA|TRBV7-9|NA
CASSQRLEETQYF
TGTGCCAGCAGCCAAAGACTAGAGGAGACCCAGTACTTC
>TRBJ2-5|once|TRBV18|NA
CASSPPREFAQETQYF
TGTGCCAGCTCACCGCCAAGGGAGTTCGCACAAGAGACCCAGTACTTC
>TRBJ1-2|NA|TRBV30|NA
CAWSLGTNGYTF
TGTGCCTGGAGTCTAGGGACTAATGGCTACACCTTC
>TRBJ2-3|once|TRBV5-6|TRBD1
CASTRDRYFTDTQYF
TGTGCCAGCACCCGGGACAGGTATTTCACAGATACGCAGTATTTT
>TRBJ1-2|few|TRBV6-5|TRBD1
CASSYYNRGNGYTF
TGTGCCAGCAGTTATTATAACAGGGGAAATGGCTACACCTTC
>TRBJ1-1|NA|TRBV2|TRBD1
CASRGQGIMNTEAFF
TGTGCCAGCAGGGGACAGGGGATCATGAACACTGAAGCTTTCTTT
>TRBJ2-7|many|TRBV12-3/TRBV12-4|NA
CASQKSSYEQYF
TGTGCCAGTCAGAAAAGCTCCTACGAGCAGTACTTC
>TRBJ2-5|NA|TRBV3-1/TRBV3-2|TRBD2
CASSRGLAGSSQETQYF
TGTGCCAGCAGCCGAGGACTAGCGGGAAGTTCCCAAGAGACCCAGTACTTC
>TRBJ2-1|NA|TRBV18|TRBD2
CASSPRGLAGVEQFF
TGTGCCAGCTCACCTAGAGGACTAGCGGGAGTGGAGCAGTTCTTC
>TRBJ1-1|once|TRBV18|TRBD1
CASSRQTGSQGAFF
TGTGCCAGCTCACGCCAGACAGGGAGTCAAGGAGCTTTCTTT
>TRBJ1-5|NA|TRBV19|TRBD1
CASSYRTGKGYSNQPQHF
TGTGCCAGTAGTTACCGGACAGGGAAGGGGTATAGCAATCAGCCCCAGCATTTT
>TRBJ2-1|NA|TRBV12-5|TRBD2
CASGFRVAGGGEQFF
TGTGCTAGTGGTTTTCGGGTAGCGGGAGGGGGGGAGCAGTTCTTC
>TRBJ2-1|once|TRBV2|TRBD2
CASTVGTSGSNEQFF
TGTGCCAGCACGGTCGGGACTAGCGGGAGTAATGAGCAGTTCTTC
>TRBJ1-2|NA|TRBV3-1/TRBV3-2|NA
CASSQWASTRGYGYTF
TGTGCCAGCAGCCAATGGGCCTCGACACGCGGGTATGGCTACACCTTC
>TRBJ1-6|once|TRBV4-1|NA
CASSRQGSSYNSPLHF
TGCGCCAGCAGCCGGCAGGGATCGTCCTATAATTCACCCCTCCACTTT
>TRBJ2-5|few|TRBV30|TRBD2
CAWSRLAGGKQETQYF
TGTGCCTGGAGCCGACTAGCGGGAGGGAAGCAAGAGACCCAGTACTTC